The clone carrying this T cell receptor (beta chain) turned up a few times. Its target is unknown. The CDR3 loop spans 13 amino acids. Germline assignment: CDR1 SGHNT and CDR2 YYREEE (reference sequence). With 4 bases clipped from V and 3 bases from J, the junction kept 1 base outside the gene matches. The source of the sample is a study of cytomegalovirus exposure and HLA in healthy donors. Study-wide background: The study placed around 80% of its roughly 410 genotyped donors in the Caucasian-associated ancestry cluster.

Use of 60 Vbeta and 13 Jbeta primers characterized the PCR. Profiled with immunoSEQ multiplex PCR; TCRdb holds only in-frame clones, not every one. The sample lists about 220,000 clones; roughly 70% were seen once. Study-level findings and limits: Using a false discovery rate of 0.05, a later analysis showed that approximately 18,000 TCR beta sequences were associated with HLA alleles. An analysis was carried out later, and it reportedly showed fewer N-insertions in an Asian-associated ancestry cluster than the approximately 680-donor mean. Most of the CMV-associated TCR beta chains (in a later analysis) appeared to be HLA-restricted.

The clonotype comes from a woman in her 30s in good health and CMV-seronegative. The rearrangement uses TRBV5-4 and TRBJ2-7, with 10 bases that match TRBD2. The specimen sequenced was PBMCs. CDR3 loop: CASSRTSGYEQYF. The CDR3 nucleotides read TGTGCCAGCAGCAGGACTAGCGGCTACGAGCAGTACTTC.